The TCR beta chain under discussion was sequenced for a study of T cell responses to AZD1222 COVID-19 vaccine. The repertoire was sequenced with immunoSEQ multiplex PCR; TCRdb's copy has only in-frame clones and lacks some. The sample has 150,000 or so clones, roughly 85% seen once. As for this clone: Its antigen remains unknown.

Broader study findings: Among vaccine-associated CD4 TCRs, coverage spanned spike, with dominance at 160-218 and 743-854. Females outnumbered males among donors, who were mostly white British; clonal diversity was possibly underestimated.

This sequence originates from an adult in good health. The sample consisted of peripheral blood, taken on day 0 of AZD1222 vaccination.

In nucleotides, the CDR3 is TGTGCCAGCAGCTCCCAAGTGGGGAAGGCGGAGACCCAGTACTTC. Amino acid sequence: CASSSQVGKAETQYF. The gene calls are TRBV11-2 and TRBJ2-5; D uncertain. Germline CDR1 reads SGHAT; CDR2 reads FQNNGV. This CDR3 spans 15 amino acids. The V gene lost 4 bases and the J gene lost 5 bases, with 17 bases spanning the gap.